The sequence of this T cell receptor beta chain was determined in a study of early T cells in non-severe SARS-CoV-2 infection. CDR1 is SQVTM, CDR2 ANQGSEA, per germline. The CDR3 spans 12 residues. Between the trimmed V and J ends, which lost 3 bases and 7 bases, there was a span of 10 bases. TCRdb passed the 5' RACE reads through MiXCR, listing each CDR3 protein once. The sample has about 61,000 distinct CDR3 sequences, under 14% seen once; the top ten hold under 2%. Sequences were obtained from whole blood. The rearrangement joins TRBV29-1 to TRBJ2-1; D is ambiguous. The origin of this receptor is an adult who was a healthcare worker with PCR-confirmed SARS-CoV-2 infection or an uninfected control (not recorded which). The CDR3 DNA reads as TGCAGCGTTGAGGGTGACAAGAATGAGCAGTTCTTC. This gives the protein CSVEGDKNEQFF.